These 32 T cell receptor beta chains came from one sample sequenced in a study of CD8 T cells in ankylosing spondylitis. TCRdb re-called the 5' RACE reads with MiXCR, one entry per CDR3 protein. The table has about 300,000 distinct CDR3 sequences, 20% seen once. The sample taken for sequencing was blood, either unsorted or a sorted T cell fraction (not recorded which). The receptor set was obtained from a female donor with ankylosing spondylitis or in good health (not recorded which).

The gene calls are TRBV10-2 and TRBJ2-1; 11 bases fit TRBD2. The germline gives CDR1 WSHSY, CDR2 SAAADI. The CDR3 totals 13 residues. The junction had 4 bases not matched to a gene; V was cut back by 6 bases and J by 9 bases. This CDR3 reads CASRTSGKPEQFF. The CDR3 DNA reads TGCGCCAGCAGGACTAGCGGGAAGCCTGAGCAGTTCTTC.

The V and J genes are TRBV5-5 and TRBJ1-2, with a tentative D call TRBD1 (5 bases). V was clipped by 0 bases and J by 6 bases, with 9 bases between them. This CDR3 comprises 13 residues. Per germline, CDR1 SGHKS and CDR2 YYEKEE (reference sequence). In DNA, the CDR3 is TGTGCCAGCAGCTTGGGAGGGGAGAATGGCTACACCTTC. Translated: CASSLGGENGYTF. The full variable domain, completed using reference TRBV5-5 and TRBJ1-2, is DAGVTQSPTHLIKTRGQQVTLRCSPISGHKSVSWYQQVLGQGPQFIFQYYEKEERGRGNFPDRFSARQFPNYSSELNVNALLLGDSALYLCASSLGGENGYTFGSGTRLTVV.

V is TRBV30 and J is TRBJ1-5; D is possibly TRBD1 (6 bases). The CDR3 covers 13 residues. With 2 bases removed from V and 6 bases from J, the gap between germline ends came to 11 bases. Per the germline V gene, CDR1 is GTSNPN and CDR2 is SVGIG (reference sequence). CDR3 in DNA: TGTGCCTGGAGTCCAGGGGAGGGTCAGCCCCAGCATTTT. The encoded protein is CAWSPGEGQPQHF.

The gene calls are TRBV7-9 and TRBJ1-1; TRBD1 is a possible D gene (5 bases). The ends were cut back, 1 base at V and 6 bases at J, with 9 bases in the middle. This CDR3 spans 13 amino acids. From germline, CDR1 is SEHNR and CDR2 FQNEAQ (reference sequence). The CDR3 coding sequence is TGTGCCAGCAGCTTAGAGGGACCTTCTGAAGCTTTCTTT. Translating gives CASSLEGPSEAFF.

This chain connects TRBV6-2 or TRBV6-3 to TRBJ1-5; D remains unclear. The germline V and J ends were trimmed by 6 bases and 0 bases, with 12 bases remaining between them. This CDR3 contains 15 residues. The germline CDR1 and CDR2 sequences are MNHEY and SVGEGT. Here the CDR3 reads CASSLEYISNQPQHF. The CDR3 coding sequence is TGTGCCAGCAGCCTCGAATATATTAGCAATCAGCCCCAGCATTTT.

This sequence joins TRBV7-9 and TRBJ1-1; 7 nucleotides match TRBD1. The CDR3 is 14 residues long. The V gene end was trimmed by 4 bases and the J gene end by 5 bases; junction bases not matched to a gene: 7. Germline CDR1 is SEHNR and CDR2 is FQNEAQ (reference sequence). The CDR3 DNA is TGTGCCAGCAGCTCTCAGGGGGGGATAACTGAAGCTTTCTTT. Encoded protein: CASSSQGGITEAFF.

This clonotype came up a few times. This chain connects TRBV12-3 or TRBV12-4 to TRBJ1-1; D remains ambiguous. This CDR3 spans 14 amino acids. The V end was cut by 3 bases, the J end by 8 bases, with 16 bases between. The CDR3 here is CASSLGIGKMEAFF. CDR3 nucleotide sequence: TGTGCCAGCAGTTTGGGGATTGGGAAGATGGAAGCTTTCTTT.

This chain joins TRBV7-9 and TRBJ2-5, with D tentatively TRBD1 (5 bases). CDR3 length equals 14 residues. Germline V CDR1 and CDR2: SEHNR, FQNEAQ (reference sequence). V lost 4 bases to trimming and J lost 5 bases, with 14 bases between them. The CDR3 protein is CASSSARDAETQYF. The CDR3 bases are TGTGCCAGCAGCTCTGCCAGGGATGCGGAGACCCAGTACTTC.

This clonotype has more than one count but fewer than ten. The chain employs TRBV10-3 and TRBJ2-2, with 12 positions matching TRBD2. V shed 6 bases and J 3 bases; nucleotides not matched to a gene: 14. CDR1 ENHRY and CDR2 SYGVKD come from the germline V gene. The CDR3 contains 19 residues. CDR3 nucleotides: TGTGCCATCAGCCATACGAGCCTAGCGGGAGGGCCCGACACCGGGGAGCTGTTTTTT. Translation gives CAISHTSLAGGPDTGELFF.

This clonotype has just a few counts. The chain joins TRBV6-1 to TRBJ2-3, with D possibly matching TRBD1 (7 bases). The CDR3 runs 15 residues. The V and J ends lost 7 bases and 4 bases respectively, with 18 bases between them. Germline V gene data show CDR1 as MNHNS and CDR2 as SASEGT. The CDR3 sequence is CASTAGKGGPDTQYF. CDR3 bases: TGTGCCAGCACCGCGGGGAAAGGGGGCCCAGATACGCAGTATTTT.

This clonotype was seen more than once but under ten times. V gene TRBV7-6 combines with J gene TRBJ2-5, with TRBD1 identical over 8 bases. V lost 3 bases to trimming and J lost 5 bases; unmatched junction nucleotides: 2. Germline lookup yields CDR1 SGHVS and CDR2 FNYEAQ. The CDR3 runs 13 residues. CDR3 in amino acids: CASSFDRGETQYF. The CDR3 DNA reads TGTGCCAGCAGCTTCGACAGGGGCGAGACCCAGTACTTC.

The genes are TRBV7-8 and TRBJ2-7; 7 bases match TRBD1. Germline assignment: CDR1 SGHVS and CDR2 FQNEAQ. The CDR3 contains 14 residues. J gave up 0 bases and V 4 bases, and 3 bases lay outside the gene matches. The CDR3 sequence is CASSSRDSSYEQYF. The DNA for the CDR3 is TGTGCCAGCAGCTCCCGGGACAGCTCCTACGAGCAGTACTTC.

This clonotype was detected ten times or more. The chain recombines TRBV5-1 with TRBJ2-7; tentatively, D is TRBD1 (6 bases). The V end lost 2 bases, the J end lost 9 bases, and 18 bases lay between the germline ends. CDR3 length: 14 amino acids. Germline CDR1 and CDR2: SGHRS and YFSETQ. The CDR3 spells CASSLPGTPWGQYF. The CDR3 bases are TGCGCCAGCAGCTTACCCGGGACACCTTGGGGGCAGTACTTC.

J is TRBJ1-1 and V is TRBV18; D remains ambiguous. The CDR3 is made up of 15 amino acids. V was cut by 2 bases and J by 1 base, with 11 bases left in between. Germline V gives CDR1 KGHSH, CDR2 LQKENI. The CDR3 protein is CASSPSSEGNTEAFF. The CDR3 DNA follows: TGTGCCAGCTCACCAAGTAGTGAAGGGAACACTGAAGCTTTCTTT.

The rearrangement joins TRBV12-3 or TRBV12-4 to TRBJ1-2; no clear D gene. Trimming stripped 1 base from V and 4 bases from J, with 13 bases between. This CDR3 is 15 amino acids long. The CDR3 loop reads CASSLVGGGSYGYTF. The CDR3 DNA reads TGTGCCAGCAGTTTAGTTGGAGGAGGTAGCTATGGCTACACCTTC.

This clonotype has just a few counts. This CDR3 is CASKPPSGGAYEQYF. For the CDR3, the DNA is TGTGCCAGCAAACCCCCGAGCGGGGGAGCGTACGAGCAGTACTTC. The genes are TRBV6-1 and TRBJ2-7; TRBD2 matches at 8 bases. The CDR3 contains 15 residues. Germline assignment: CDR1 MNHNS and CDR2 SASEGT. V shed 7 bases and J 4 bases; nucleotides not matched to a gene: 12.

CDR3 in amino acids: CASSRGNSREQYF. CDR3 in DNA: TGTGCCAGCAGCCGAGGCAATTCCCGAGAGCAGTACTTC. The chain employs TRBV7-9 and TRBJ2-7; D call uncertain. Germline V gives CDR1 SEHNR, CDR2 FQNEAQ (reference sequence). Trimming removed 5 bases from V and 7 bases from J, with 15 bases in between. The CDR3 is made up of 13 amino acids. The full variable domain, with the rest looked up from reference TRBV7-9 and TRBJ2-7, is DTGVSQNPRHKITKRGQNVTFRCDPISEHNRLYWYRQTLGQGPEFLTYFQNEAQLEKSRLLSDRFSAERPKGSFSTLEIQRTEQGDSAMYLCASSRGNSREQYFGPGTRLTVT.

This clonotype was seen ten or more times. This chain links TRBV2 with TRBJ2-2; D is unclear. CDR3 length: 13 amino acids. The germline V and J ends were trimmed by 7 bases and 4 bases, with 10 bases remaining between them. Per the germline V gene, CDR1 is SNHLY and CDR2 is FYNNEI. CDR3 sequence (DNA): TGTGCCAGCAACAGAGAACTCACCGGGGAGCTGTTTTTT. As protein: CASNRELTGELFF.

Only a few counts were recorded for this clonotype. The rearrangement links TRBV6-5 to TRBJ1-3, with D possibly TRBD1 on 5 matching bases. CDR1 and CDR2 from the germline V gene are MNHEY and SVGAGI. V was trimmed by 0 bases and J by 4 bases, leaving 13 bases between them. This CDR3 comprises 16 residues. The CDR3 nucleotides are TGTGCCAGCAGTTACTCGATTCAGGGATACGGAAACACCATATATTTT. Translated: CASSYSIQGYGNTIYF.

This sequence joins TRBV10-3 and TRBJ2-7, with TRBD1 matching 8 bases. Germline V gene sequence: CDR1 ENHRY, CDR2 SYGVKD. Losses at the gene ends were 6 bases for V and 2 bases for J; bases not matched to a gene: 3. The CDR3 extends over 13 amino acids. CDR3 in DNA: TGTGCCATCAGCGACAGGGGACCCTACGAGCAGTACTTC. Protein sequence: CAISDRGPYEQYF.

The chain combines TRBV25-1 with TRBJ2-4; D unresolved. The CDR3 sequence is 13 residues long. Germline CDR1 reads MGHDK; CDR2 reads SYGVNS. V lost 2 bases, J lost 7 bases, and 9 bases lay in between. CDR3 DNA: TGTGCCAGCAGTGAACTCATGAGGAACATTCAGTACTTC. Amino acid sequence: CASSELMRNIQYF.

This clonotype was seen a single time. This chain links TRBV7-9 with TRBJ2-1; the D is unclear. The CDR3 consists of 14 residues. V was trimmed by 1 base and J by 2 bases, leaving 6 bases between them. The germline gives CDR1 SEHNR, CDR2 FQNEAQ (reference sequence). CDR3 in amino acids: CASSLGATYNEQFF. The DNA of the CDR3 is TGTGCCAGCAGCTTAGGAGCCACCTACAATGAGCAGTTCTTC.

This clonotype has at least ten counts. The V gene is TRBV24-1, the J gene TRBJ2-1; TRBD1 matches 10 bases. The CDR3 is 16 amino acids. Germline trimming cut 3 bases from V and 7 bases from J; bases unmatched to any gene: 8. The germline gives CDR1 KGHDR, CDR2 SFDVKD. This chain's CDR3 is CATSDNDRGQGNEQFF. CDR3 in DNA: TGTGCCACCAGTGATAATGACAGGGGGCAAGGGAATGAGCAGTTCTTC.

The chain uses TRBV7-2 and TRBJ2-2; no firm D call. V gave up 1 base and J gave up 1 base, with 13 bases separating them. This CDR3 region has 17 residues. Germline assignment: CDR1 SGHTA and CDR2 FQGNSA. The CDR3 nucleotides read TGTGCCAGCAGCTTAGTGGGTAATAGTCAGAACACCGGGGAGCTGTTTTTT. Translation: CASSLVGNSQNTGELFF.

This clonotype appeared a few times. The CDR3 sequence: CASRGQGADTQYF. CDR3 in DNA: TGTGCCAGCAGGGGACAGGGGGCAGATACGCAGTATTTT. The rearrangement links TRBV12-3 or TRBV12-4 to TRBJ2-3, with TRBD1 identical over 11 bases. The length of the CDR3 is 13 residues. Unmatched junction bases numbered 0, after V lost 6 bases and J lost 4 bases.

This clonotype was recorded a few times. The rearrangement uses TRBV7-3 and TRBJ2-2, with TRBD2 identical over 11 bases. CDR1 is SGHTA and CDR2 is FQGTGA in the germline V gene. V shed 0 bases and J 3 bases; nucleotides not matched to a gene: 18. The CDR3 runs 22 residues. This CDR3 is CASSLTNWTSGRLHVDTGELFF. The DNA for the CDR3 is TGTGCCAGCAGCTTAACCAACTGGACTAGCGGGCGCCTTCACGTTGACACCGGGGAGCTGTTTTTT.

The rearrangement links TRBV9 to TRBJ2-1; D gene unclear. The CDR3 is 16 residues long. V was clipped by 4 bases and J by 8 bases, with 22 bases between them. CDR1 and CDR2 from the germline V gene are SGDLS and YYNGEE. The CDR3 region has the DNA TGTGCCAGCAGCACCTACTCCAGGACCCCAGAGGATGAGCAGTTCTTC. It is translated as CASSTYSRTPEDEQFF.

In this sample, this clonotype turned up a few times. The rearrangement uses TRBV6-6 and TRBJ1-4; 9 bases are shared with TRBD1. Per germline, CDR1 MNHNY and CDR2 SVGAGI (reference sequence). The CDR3 spans 12 residues. V was clipped by 8 bases and J by 5 bases; unmatched bases: 0. This chain's CDR3 is CASDRGNEKLFF. In nucleotides, the CDR3 is TGTGCCAGCGACAGGGGGAATGAAAAACTGTTTTTT.

The rearrangement links TRBV12-3 or TRBV12-4 to TRBJ2-2; no definite D call. The CDR3 sequence is 14 residues long. V lost 6 bases, J lost 1 base, and 9 bases lay in between. This CDR3 reads CASRFVRNTGELFF. CDR3 sequence (DNA): TGTGCCAGCAGGTTCGTAAGGAACACCGGGGAGCTGTTTTTT.

The chain links TRBV7-2 to TRBJ2-2, with D unresolved. CDR1 is SGHTA, CDR2 FQGNSA, per germline. The CDR3 is 13 residues long. V was clipped by 1 base and J by 7 bases, with 7 bases between them. CDR3 nucleotides: TGTGCCAGCAGCTTAGAGTGGGGCGGGGAGCTGTTTTTT. It translates to CASSLEWGGELFF. The full variable domain, completed using reference TRBV7-2 and TRBJ2-2, is GAGVSQSPSNKVTEKGKDVELRCDPISGHTALYWYRQSLGQGLEFLIYFQGNSAPDKSGLPSDRFSAERTGGSVSTLTIQRTQQEDSAVYLCASSLEWGGELFFGEGSRLTVL.

J is TRBJ2-5 and V is TRBV24-1; a weak D match, TRBD2 (6 bases). This CDR3 comprises 14 residues. V was pared by 4 bases and J by 0 bases, with 8 bases between. CDR1 is KGHDR and CDR2 is SFDVKD in the germline V gene. The DNA of the CDR3 is TGTGCCACCAGTGAGCCGGGAGACCAAGAGACCCAGTACTTC. Translated, it gives CATSEPGDQETQYF.

The sample holds many counts of this clonotype. The chain has TRBV29-1 and TRBJ1-5, with D hard to call. Between the trimmed V and J ends, which lost 4 bases and 0 bases, there was a span of 4 bases. Germline CDR1 SQVTM, CDR2 ANQGSEA. The CDR3 runs to 12 residues. CDR3 amino acids: CSVGDSNQPQHF. For the CDR3, the DNA is TGCAGCGTTGGGGATAGCAATCAGCCCCAGCATTTT.